The text below deals with one T cell receptor beta chain. The antigen is undetermined. The data were obtained in a study of response to subunit inactivated influenza vaccine. The study's findings and limits: Every seasonal influenza vaccination brings in few new T cells, the authors suggested.

TCRdb re-analysed the RT-PCR reads in MiXCR, keeping a single row per CDR3 protein. The table has around 760,000 distinct CDR3 sequences, approximately 15% seen once. In germline, CDR1 is SGHTA, CDR2 FQGTGA. The trim removed 2 bases at V and 2 bases at J, leaving 10 bases unmatched. CDR3 length: 19 residues. This TCR was sampled from a man in his fifties or sixties who received an inactivated influenza vaccine. This chain uses TRBV7-3 with TRBJ2-3; 13 nucleotides align to TRBD2. Sample: PBMCs from blood, taken roughly 2 weeks before vaccination. The CDR3 bases are TGTGCCAGCAGCTTACGGGGACTAGCGGGAAAGTCAATCACAGATACGCAGTATTTT. This sequence encodes CASSLRGLAGKSITDTQYF.